The 17 T cell receptor beta chains below were found in one sample sequenced in a study of regulatory T cells in long-lasting Graves disease. Specified time point: persistent/refractory GD, antithyroid drugs over 5 years with positive TRAb. The TCR library was made from RNA extracted from PBMCs. Arm-PCR with iRepertoire HTBI primers amplified the CDR3 regions for these TCR beta libraries. TCRdb ran MiXCR on the multiplex PCR reads and lists one entry per CDR3 protein. The table has fewer than 600,000 distinct CDR3 sequences, 22% seen once. The sequencing used peripheral blood mononuclear cells (PBMCs), collected when the disease was refractory, from a patient treated with antithyroid drugs. These receptors were collected from a female donor with Graves disease.

The rearrangement uses TRBV20-1 and TRBJ1-1; the D gene is possibly TRBD1 (6 bases). Trimming shortened V by 0 bases and J by 11 bases, and 28 bases separated the two germline ends. The CDR3 spans 17 residues. Germline-derived CDR1 and CDR2 are DFQATT and SNEGSKA (reference sequence). Written as DNA, the CDR3 is TGCAGTGCTAGAGACCAGGGCTTTGAAACAGGGAGCGACGAGGCTTTCTTT. It translates to CSARDQGFETGSDEAFF.

This clonotype was counted ten times or more. The gene calls are TRBV7-2 and TRBJ1-2; 7 nucleotides match TRBD1. Losses at the gene ends were 7 bases for V and 3 bases for J; bases not matched to a gene: 11. Germline V gene data show CDR1 as SGHTA and CDR2 as FQGNSA. There are 15 residues in the CDR3. CDR3 nucleotide sequence: TGTGCCAGCATCCCAACAGGGGTGGGGGACTATGGCTACACCTTC. Protein sequence: CASIPTGVGDYGYTF.

The sample holds many counts of this clonotype. The chain recombines TRBV28 with TRBJ1-1; no firm D call. The CDR3 length is 14 residues. Germline loops: CDR1 MDHEN, CDR2 SYDVKM. Trimming pared 3 bases from V and 2 bases from J, leaving 10 bases between. The CDR3 bases are TGTGCCAGCAGTTTGCGGACGGCCAACACTGAAGCTTTCTTT. Translating it yields CASSLRTANTEAFF.

Many counts were recorded for this clonotype. The gene calls are TRBV27 and TRBJ1-1; tentative D call: TRBD1 (6 bases). CDR1 and CDR2 (germline): MNHEY, SMNVEV (reference sequence). Between the trimmed V and J ends, which lost 7 bases and 0 bases, there was a span of 15 bases. There are 15 residues in the CDR3. The CDR3 DNA follows: TGTGCCAGCAACACAGGGCGGTTAATGAACACTGAAGCTTTCTTT. Protein product: CASNTGRLMNTEAFF.

This clonotype was seen repeatedly, ten times or more. This chain connects TRBV2 to TRBJ1-6; D may be TRBD1 (5 bases). CDR1 SNHLY and CDR2 FYNNEI come from the germline V gene. The CDR3 contains 14 residues. V dropped 7 bases and J dropped 6 bases, with 13 bases sitting between them. In DNA, the CDR3 is TGTGCCAGCACCAGACAGCAGATTAATTCACCCCTCCACTTT. Its protein is CASTRQQINSPLHF.

This clonotype has a handful of counts. The chain couples TRBV19 to TRBJ2-7, with D perhaps matching TRBD1 (5 bases). CDR1 LNHDA and CDR2 SQIVND come from the germline V gene (reference sequence). This CDR3 has 12 residues. Trimming left V 3 bases short and J 6 bases short, with 9 bases between. For the CDR3, the DNA is TGTGCCAGTAGTATTTTCACAGGCGAGCAGTACTTC. The encoded protein is CASSIFTGEQYF. The variable domain in full, with the rest retrieved from reference TRBV19 and TRBJ2-7, is DGGITQSPKYLFRKEGQNVTLSCEQNLNHDAMYWYRQDPGQGLRLIYYSQIVNDFQKGDIAEGYSVSREKKESFPLTVTSAQKNPTAFYLCASSIFTGEQYFGPGTRLTVT.

This clonotype was counted only a few times. This chain connects TRBV11-2 to TRBJ1-1; D unclear. Germline loops: CDR1 SGHAT, CDR2 FQNNGV. This CDR3 is 14 amino acids long. Trimming removed 5 bases from V and 2 bases from J, with 12 bases in between. CDR3 region: CASSERPGNTEAFF. The CDR3 bases are TGTGCCAGCAGCGAAAGGCCGGGAAACACTGAAGCTTTCTTT.

The chain uses TRBV14 and TRBJ2-7; TRBD2 matches at 10 bases. Trimming took 3 bases from V and 3 from J; bases not matched to a gene: 5. The CDR3 length is 15 residues. CDR1 is SGHDN, CDR2 FVKESK, per germline. Written as DNA, the CDR3 is TGTGCCAGCAGCCACGGGACTAGCGTTTTCTACGAGCAGTACTTC. The encoded protein is CASSHGTSVFYEQYF.

The chain combines TRBV2 with TRBJ1-5; D gene unclear. This CDR3 has 17 amino acids. Trimming removed 6 bases at V and 0 bases at J, with 18 bases between. The germline gives CDR1 SNHLY, CDR2 FYNNEI. The CDR3, as DNA: TGTGCCAGCAGCCAGGTCCCGGACCGCTATAGCAATCAGCCCCAGCATTTT. Protein sequence: CASSQVPDRYSNQPQHF.

Concerning this clonotype itself: A read error is possible here, since a much larger clone lies one base away. In this CDR3 the conserved last residue, phenylalanine or tryptophan, is missing, so a read error is likely. V usage is TRBV27 and J usage is TRBJ1-5, with a tentative D call TRBD1 (6 bases). Germline assignment: CDR1 MNHEY and CDR2 SMNVEV (reference sequence). V lost 8 bases, J lost 5 bases, and 16 bases lay in between. There are 14 residues in the CDR3. CDR3 nucleotide sequence: TGTGCCAGCGGAACTACAGGGAACCATCAGCCCCAGCATTCT. Translated: CASGTTGNHQPQHS.

Details on this clonotype: This could be a read error, since a much larger clone is one nucleotide away. The chain joins TRBV12-3 or TRBV12-4 to TRBJ1-1; D gene uncertain. The CDR3 consists of 15 residues. Deletions cut 6 bases from V and 3 bases from J, with 17 bases between. The CDR3 DNA sequence: TGTGCCAGCAGCGGAAGCCTGCCGGGGTACACTGAAGCTTTCTTT. This translates into CASSGSLPGYTEAFF.

The J gene is TRBJ2-7, the V gene TRBV6-1, with TRBD2 matching 9 bases. The CDR3 totals 15 residues. Per germline, CDR1 MNHNS and CDR2 SASEGT. J gave up 5 bases and V 6 bases, and 11 bases lay outside the gene matches. CDR3 loop: CASSPTRTSVHEQYF. Here the CDR3 DNA reads TGTGCCAGCAGCCCCACGCGGACTAGCGTCCACGAGCAGTACTTC.

This clonotype was counted between two and nine times. V usage is TRBV7-3 and J usage is TRBJ1-6; TRBD1 agrees at 8 bases. Losses at the gene ends were 4 bases for V and 6 bases for J; bases not matched to a gene: 8. Germline V gene lookup returns CDR1 SGHTA and CDR2 FQGTGA. This CDR3 has 16 residues. Written as DNA, the CDR3 is TGTGCCAGCAGCTCTGGACAGGGAGGGGGTAATTCACCCCTCCACTTT. The encoded protein is CASSSGQGGGNSPLHF.

Comments on this clonotype: This may be a read error, as it is one base from a much larger clone. The CDR3 sequence: CASSVTGNTGELFF. CDR3 bases: TGTGCCAGCAGCGTGACAGGGAACACCGGGGAGCTGTTTTTT. The V and J genes are TRBV7-2 and TRBJ2-2; D might be TRBD1 (6 bases). Germline-derived CDR1 and CDR2 are SGHTA and FQGNSA. This CDR3 spans 14 amino acids. Trimming removed 5 bases from V and 1 base from J, with 8 bases in between.

This clonotype was observed a few times. The chain employs TRBV7-9 and TRBJ1-2; no firm D call. In germline, CDR1 is SEHNR, CDR2 FQNEAQ (reference sequence). CDR3 length equals 15 residues. Deletions cut 1 base from V and 1 base from J, with 10 bases between. The CDR3 coding sequence is TGTGCCAGCAGCTTAGGGTCAGGTGATAACTATGGCTACACCTTC. It is translated as CASSLGSGDNYGYTF.

The rearrangement joins TRBV7-2 to TRBJ2-1; a weak D match, TRBD2 (6 bases). CDR1 is SGHTA, CDR2 FQGNSA, per germline. The CDR3 has 15 amino acids. V lost 5 bases to trimming and J lost 6 bases, with 17 bases between them. CDR3 residues: CASSPGVTRGNEQFF. The CDR3 nucleotides are TGTGCCAGCAGCCCGGGGGTGACTAGGGGCAATGAGCAGTTCTTC.

The rearrangement uses TRBV6-2 or TRBV6-3 and TRBJ2-2; D gene unclear. With 2 bases removed from V and 5 bases from J, the gap between germline ends came to 6 bases. Germline V CDR1 and CDR2: MNHEY, SVGEGT. This CDR3 contains 13 residues. CDR3 sequence reads: CASSYVRTGELFF. The CDR3 DNA follows: TGTGCCAGCAGTTACGTCCGAACCGGGGAGCTGTTTTTT.